Detailed here is one TCR beta chain. Its antigen remains unidentified. The assay was immunoSEQ multiplex PCR, and TCRdb's table has in-frame clones only and misses some. This table has some 130,000 clones, about nine tenths appearing once. This entry belongs to a study of T cell responses to AZD1222 COVID-19 vaccine. The study, taken as a whole, reports: White British donors predominated, females outnumbered males, and clonal diversity was possibly underestimated. Among AZD1222 vaccinees, only 5 or 6 were seropositive at baseline. Repertoires were collected only later (after the peak T cell response had occurred).

The CDR3 totals 14 residues. V lost 4 bases to trimming and J lost 5 bases; unmatched junction nucleotides: 5. Germline CDR1 reads KGHSH; CDR2 reads LQKENI. The sample here was peripheral blood, taken 28 days after the second AZD1222 dose. The source of this sequence is an adult who received the AZD1222 COVID-19 vaccine. The chain recombines TRBV18 with TRBJ1-5; 7 nucleotides agree with TRBD1. CDR3 in amino acids: CASSLQGLDQPQHF. The CDR3 DNA follows: TGTGCCAGCTCACTACAGGGGCTCGATCAGCCCCAGCATTTT.